This passage covers 26 T cell receptor beta chains from one sample sequenced in a study of CD4 T cells in relation to SARS-CoV-2 and coronaviruses. This table comes from immunoSEQ multiplex PCR, and its TCRdb copy is limited to in-frame clones, with some not included. The table records some 22,000 clones, about 80% of them present only once. Before the COVID-19 pandemic, during about 2011-2019, CD4+ T cells were taken from unexposed donors. The cells were cultured for 10 days before CD4+ T cells were isolated. No antigen has been assigned to these receptors. The sequenced sample was CD4+ T cells from PBMCs, cultured in vitro. These receptors were obtained from a human donor in good health.

The chain recombines TRBV24-1 with TRBJ2-3; 11 nucleotides match TRBD2. Germline values: CDR1 KGHDR, CDR2 SFDVKD. The junction had 10 bases not matched to a gene; V was cut back by 10 bases and J by 5 bases. This CDR3 region has 15 residues. This CDR3 is CATGISGRAGDTQYF. In nucleotides, the CDR3 is TGTGCCACTGGAATTAGCGGGAGGGCCGGAGATACGCAGTATTTT.

This clone was observed a handful of times. The rearrangement links TRBV19 to TRBJ2-7, with 7 nucleotides matching TRBD2. The germline CDR1 and CDR2 sequences are LNHDA and SQIVND (reference sequence). V dropped 5 bases and J dropped 1; count of bases not matched to a gene: 5. There are 14 residues in the CDR3. CDR3 nucleotide sequence: TGTGCCAGTAGTCTAGCGGAGACATCCTACGAGCAGTACTTC. Translated, it gives CASSLAETSYEQYF.

The rearrangement uses TRBV7-3 and TRBJ2-3; unclear D gene. Germline V CDR1 and CDR2: SGHTA, FQGTGA. CDR3 size: 13 residues. With 0 bases removed from V and 4 bases from J, the gap between germline ends came to 5 bases. CDR3 in amino acids: CASSLTGPDTQYF. The DNA of the CDR3 is TGTGCCAGCAGCTTAACGGGTCCAGATACGCAGTATTTT.

The sample holds a few counts of this clone. This chain uses TRBV19 with TRBJ1-2; D is unclear. V lost 9 bases and J lost 2, with 16 bases in between. The CDR3 extends over 14 amino acids. Germline-derived CDR1 and CDR2 are LNHDA and SQIVND (reference sequence). CDR3 sequence (DNA): TGTGCCAGCTCGATCGGGAGTCCGAACTATGGCTACACCTTC. It is translated as CASSIGSPNYGYTF.

The V gene is TRBV3-1 (or the pseudogene TRBV3-2), the J gene TRBJ1-1, with TRBD1 identical over 10 bases. V shed 4 bases and J 5 bases; nucleotides not matched to a gene: 7. This CDR3 spans 15 amino acids. CDR1 and CDR2 (germline): LGHDT, YNNKEL (reference sequence). The chain's CDR3 is CASSRHGTGDTEAFF. CDR3 DNA: TGTGCCAGCAGCCGTCACGGGACAGGGGATACTGAAGCTTTCTTT.

The chain employs TRBV28 and TRBJ1-3; D is possibly TRBD1 (5 bases). The CDR3 extends over 13 amino acids. Per the germline V gene, CDR1 is MDHEN and CDR2 is SYDVKM. The ends were cut back, 6 bases at V and 4 bases at J, with 10 bases in the middle. The CDR3: CASRKQVGNTIYF. The DNA for the CDR3 is TGTGCCAGCAGAAAACAGGTCGGAAACACCATATATTTT. The full variable domain, with the rest looked up from reference TRBV28 and TRBJ1-3, is DVKVTQSSRYLVKRTGEKVFLECVQDMDHENMFWYRQDPGLGLRLIYFSYDVKMKEKGDIPEGYSVSREKKERFSLILESASTNQTSMYLCASRKQVGNTIYFGEGSWLTVV.

The table lists this clone with a few counts. The gene calls are TRBV28 and TRBJ2-7; 10 positions agree with TRBD2. Germline V lookup: CDR1 MDHEN, CDR2 SYDVKM. The ends lost 5 bases at V and 4 bases at J; junction bases unmatched: 8. CDR3 length: 15 amino acids. The CDR3 spells CASSTEAGGLYEQYF. CDR3 DNA: TGTGCCAGCAGTACCGAAGCGGGAGGGTTGTACGAGCAGTACTTC. The full variable domain, rest sourced from reference TRBV28 and TRBJ2-7, is DVKVTQSSRYLVKRTGEKVFLECVQDMDHENMFWYRQDPGLGLRLIYFSYDVKMKEKGDIPEGYSVSREKKERFSLILESASTNQTSMYLCASSTEAGGLYEQYFGPGTRLTVT.

The rearrangement uses TRBV30 and TRBJ2-1; D gene uncertain. The CDR3 contains 11 residues. Per the germline V gene, CDR1 is GTSNPN and CDR2 is SVGIG (reference sequence). The ends were cut back, 0 bases at V and 6 bases at J, with 3 bases in the middle. The CDR3 DNA reads TGTGCCTGGAGTGTCTTCAATGAGCAGTTCTTC. It translates to CAWSVFNEQFF.

The chain combines TRBV5-3 with TRBJ2-2, with D maybe TRBD1 (5 bases). Being an ORF, TRBV5-3 has a function that is uncertain. Trimming removed 1 base at V and 0 bases at J, with 10 bases between. This CDR3 is built from 16 residues. CDR3: CARSLYETANTGELFF. DNA of the CDR3: TGTGCCAGAAGCTTGTACGAGACAGCGAACACCGGGGAGCTGTTTTTT.

This clone was seen just once. The chain is built from TRBV18 and TRBJ2-7; 7 positions match TRBD2. The V and J ends lost 2 bases and 1 base, in that order; junction bases with no gene match: 5. This CDR3 contains 15 residues. CDR1 KGHSH and CDR2 LQKENI come from the germline V gene. The CDR3 protein is CASSPGAGRSYEQYF. CDR3 nucleotide sequence: TGTGCCAGCTCACCAGGCGCCGGGAGGTCCTACGAGCAGTACTTC. Filled out from reference TRBV18 and TRBJ2-7, the complete variable domain reads NAGVMQNPRHLVRRRGQEARLRCSPMKGHSHVYWYRQLPEEGLKFMVYLQKENIIDESGMPKERFSAEFPKEGPSILRIQQVVRGDSAAYFCASSPGAGRSYEQYFGPGTRLTVT.

The chain joins TRBV5-4 to TRBJ2-1; 8 positions match TRBD2. CDR3 length: 15 residues. V shed 4 bases and J 6 bases; nucleotides not matched to a gene: 9. Germline loops: CDR1 SGHNT, CDR2 YYREEE (reference sequence). For the CDR3, the DNA is TGTGCCAGCAGCGCAATTAGCGGGAAAGGCAATGAGCAGTTCTTC. Translating gives CASSAISGKGNEQFF. Based on the CDR3 plus reference TRBV5-4 and TRBJ2-1, the full variable domain is ETGVTQSPTHLIKTRGQQVTLRCSSQSGHNTVSWYQQALGQGPQFIFQYYREEENGRGNFPPRFSGLQFPNYSSELNVNALELDDSALYLCASSAISGKGNEQFFGPGTRLTVL.

This clone was seen once. The chain joins TRBV7-6 to TRBJ2-3; perhaps TRBD2 as D (6 bases). The V and J ends lost 1 base and 3 bases respectively, with 11 bases between them. Germline V gene sequence: CDR1 SGHVS, CDR2 FNYEAQ. The CDR3 extends over 15 amino acids. The CDR3 nucleotides are TGTGCCAGCAGCTTAGGAGCGGGTATAACAGATACGCAGTATTTT. This encodes CASSLGAGITDTQYF. Full variable domain (rest looked up from reference TRBV7-6 and TRBJ2-3): GAGVSQSPRYKVTKRGQDVALRCDPISGHVSLYWYRQALGQGPEFLTYFNYEAQQDKSGLPNDRFSAERPEGSISTLTIQRTEQRDSAMYRCASSLGAGITDTQYFGPGTRLTVL.

The CDR3 DNA reads TGTGCCAGTGTATCCGGGGACAGGGGGCGAAGCAATCAGCCCCAGCATTTT. This gives the protein CASVSGDRGRSNQPQHF. This rearrangement joins TRBV6-4 to TRBJ1-5, with 12 bases that match TRBD1. This CDR3 is built from 17 residues. CDR1 MRHNA and CDR2 SNTAGT come from the germline V gene. V lost 9 bases, J lost 1 base, and 10 bases stayed unmatched.

This chain links TRBV7-3 with TRBJ2-3, with D maybe TRBD1 (5 bases). Trimming took 1 base from V and 4 from J, leaving 15 bases between them. Germline V gives CDR1 SGHTA, CDR2 FQGTGA. The CDR3 is made up of 16 amino acids. The CDR3 region is CASSLNQGQGADTQYF. The CDR3 nucleotides are TGTGCCAGCAGCTTAAACCAGGGCCAGGGCGCAGATACGCAGTATTTT. The full variable domain, its missing parts supplied by reference TRBV7-3 and TRBJ2-3, is GAGVSQTPSNKVTEKGKYVELRCDPISGHTALYWYRQSLGQGPEFLIYFQGTGAADDSGLPNDRFFAVRPEGSVSTLKIQRTERGDSAVYLCASSLNQGQGADTQYFGPGTRLTVL.

This clone has just a few counts. The V call is TRBV5-6, the J call TRBJ2-3; TRBD2 is a possible D gene (6 bases). Per germline, CDR1 SGHDT and CDR2 YYEEEE. This CDR3 comprises 14 residues. Trimming took 4 bases from V and 6 from J, leaving 15 bases between them. The CDR3 loop reads CASSLAGRPDTQYF. CDR3 in DNA: TGTGCCAGCAGCCTGGCGGGACGACCCGATACGCAGTATTTT. Full variable domain (rest looked up from reference TRBV5-6 and TRBJ2-3): DAGVTQSPTHLIKTRGQQVTLRCSPKSGHDTVSWYQQALGQGPQFIFQYYEEEERQRGNFPDRFSGHQFPNYSSELNVNALLLGDSALYLCASSLAGRPDTQYFGPGTRLTVL.

The rearrangement joins TRBV18 to TRBJ2-7, with TRBD2 matching over 10 bases. V lost 2 bases to trimming and J lost 2 bases; unmatched junction nucleotides: 3. This CDR3 contains 15 residues. CDR1 and CDR2 from the germline V gene are KGHSH and LQKENI. CDR3 sequence: CASSPSTSGTYEQYF. CDR3 nucleotides: TGTGCCAGCTCACCATCAACTAGCGGGACCTACGAGCAGTACTTC. Variable domain in full (rest from reference TRBV18 and TRBJ2-7): NAGVMQNPRHLVRRRGQEARLRCSPMKGHSHVYWYRQLPEEGLKFMVYLQKENIIDESGMPKERFSAEFPKEGPSILRIQQVVRGDSAAYFCASSPSTSGTYEQYFGPGTRLTVT.

In DNA, the CDR3 is TGTGCCAGTGGTCAACAGGGCCCAGATACGCAGTATTTT. It encodes CASGQQGPDTQYF. The chain recombines TRBV19 with TRBJ2-3, with TRBD1 as a possible D gene (6 bases). With 8 bases removed from V and 4 bases from J, the gap between germline ends came to 13 bases. The germline gives CDR1 LNHDA, CDR2 SQIVND (reference sequence). The CDR3 covers 13 residues.

V is TRBV27 and J is TRBJ2-5, with D unclear. The V end was cut by 6 bases, the J end by 1 base, with 9 bases between. Germline V lookup: CDR1 MNHEY, CDR2 SMNVEV (reference sequence). This CDR3 has 13 amino acids. The CDR3 bases are TGTGCCAGCAGACCAGGACCCCAAGAGACCCAGTACTTC. Translating gives CASRPGPQETQYF.

The chain carries TRBV19 and TRBJ1-1; tentative D call: TRBD1 (6 bases). Germline lookup yields CDR1 LNHDA and CDR2 SQIVND (reference sequence). Trimming removed 7 bases from V and 1 base from J, with 19 bases in between. The CDR3 runs to 16 residues. DNA of the CDR3: TGTGCCAGTACCATCAACTGGGCGGGGGCGAACACTGAAGCTTTCTTT. This gives the protein CASTINWAGANTEAFF.

The J gene is TRBJ1-2, the V gene TRBV27; D is undetermined. Trimming left V 5 bases short and J 0 bases short, with 22 bases between. The CDR3 has 18 residues. The germline V gene has CDR1 MNHEY and CDR2 SMNVEV (reference sequence). The DNA for the CDR3 is TGTGCCAGCAGTCCGAGGGTGGAGATCCTCTCTGCTAACTATGGCTACACCTTC. It translates to CASSPRVEILSANYGYTF.

The rearrangement joins TRBV20-1 to TRBJ1-1; 7 positions agree with TRBD1. The CDR3 is 11 amino acids. Unmatched junction bases numbered 8, after V lost 5 bases and J lost 11 bases. Germline loops: CDR1 DFQATT, CDR2 SNEGSKA (reference sequence). CDR3 sequence: CSAPGTVMAFF. The CDR3 nucleotides are TGCAGTGCTCCCGGGACAGTGATGGCTTTCTTT.

This chain connects TRBV18 to TRBJ2-5; 8 positions match TRBD2. The CDR3 runs 15 residues. Germline CDR1 is KGHSH and CDR2 is LQKENI. The V gene end was trimmed by 2 bases and the J gene end by 2 bases; junction bases not matched to a gene: 4. The CDR3 is CASSPLAGLQETQYF. The CDR3 bases are TGTGCCAGCTCACCATTAGCGGGATTGCAAGAGACCCAGTACTTC. The full variable domain, in which reference TRBV18 and TRBJ2-5 provide the parts outside the CDR3, is NAGVMQNPRHLVRRRGQEARLRCSPMKGHSHVYWYRQLPEEGLKFMVYLQKENIIDESGMPKERFSAEFPKEGPSILRIQQVVRGDSAAYFCASSPLAGLQETQYFGPGTRLLVL.

This clone was recorded only once. This rearrangement joins TRBV27 to TRBJ2-7; D is tentatively TRBD1 or TRBD2 (5 bases each). Trimming pared 5 bases from V and 0 bases from J, leaving 11 bases between. Germline loops: CDR1 MNHEY, CDR2 SMNVEV (reference sequence). The CDR3 is 14 residues long. The CDR3 DNA reads as TGTGCCAGCAGTCGGGACGGGGCCTCCTACGAGCAGTACTTC. Protein sequence: CASSRDGASYEQYF.

The chain has TRBV2 and TRBJ2-7; D gene unclear. The CDR3 sequence is 14 residues long. In germline, CDR1 is SNHLY, CDR2 FYNNEI. V was trimmed by 8 bases and J by 1 base, leaving 15 bases between them. This CDR3 is CASQADNRSYEQYF. The CDR3 nucleotides read TGTGCCAGCCAGGCAGACAATCGGTCCTACGAGCAGTACTTC.

This clone was observed a few times. The chain couples TRBV3-1 (or the pseudogene TRBV3-2) to TRBJ1-6; D is ambiguous. The CDR3 consists of 16 residues. Per germline, CDR1 LGHDT and CDR2 YNNKEL (reference sequence). V was trimmed by 0 bases and J by 7 bases, leaving 13 bases between them. CDR3 region: CASSQESARGNSPLHF. The CDR3 coding sequence is TGTGCCAGCAGCCAAGAATCGGCAAGAGGAAATTCACCCCTCCACTTT.

J is TRBJ1-1 and V is TRBV10-1; D is unresolved. Germline V gene sequence: CDR1 WNHNN, CDR2 SYGVQD (reference sequence). This CDR3 has 13 amino acids. With 5 bases removed from V and 1 base from J, the gap between germline ends came to 8 bases. In DNA form, the CDR3 reads TGCGCCAGCAGTCCTCAGCAGAACACTGAAGCTTTCTTT. This gives the protein CASSPQQNTEAFF.